This T cell receptor beta chain was recovered during a study of OX40 agonist ivuxolimab in advanced cancers. Germline V lookup: CDR1 MNHEY, CDR2 SMNVEV (reference sequence). The CDR3 has 13 amino acids. Trimming took 2 bases from V and 1 from J, leaving 5 bases between them. Findings and caveats of the study: In the 0.1-3.0 mg/kg groups, partial responders showed among the lowest expansion. CD4+ T cells averaged fewer expanded clones than CD8+ T cells.

This clone was counted a single time. Antigen: not known. The assay was immunoSEQ multiplex PCR, and TCRdb's table has in-frame clones only and misses some. The sample yields more than 55,000 clones, roughly 88% seen once. This sample comprised CD4+ or CD8+ T cells sorted from blood, obtained in a trial of the OX40 agonist ivuxolimab. The rearrangement links TRBV27 to TRBJ2-5, with D uncertain. This sequence originates from an adult with an advanced solid tumor such as melanoma, head and neck, liver or kidney cancer. The CDR3 here is CASSLIPQETQYF. CDR3 DNA: TGTGCCAGCAGTTTAATCCCCCAAGAGACCCAGTACTTC.